This entry describes one TCR beta chain. It has no known antigen specificity. Per-base qualities were not stored, and no clone one base away is much larger. These data belong to a study of cytomegalovirus exposure and HLA in healthy donors listed by TCRdb under 2017. General notes on the study: An earlier analysis of more than 550 of the donors reported approximately 300 Gb of sequence data and roughly 120 million unique TCR beta sequences obtained from approximately 180 million T cells. An early release that covered about 640 HLA-typed donors contained about 300 gigabases of sequencing data and 70 million to 100 million unique TCR sequences. Of the roughly 430 genotyped donors, roughly 85% fell in the genetic ancestry cluster associated with self-reported Caucasian donors. The study aimed to test whether signatures of past pathogen exposure could be identified by cataloging public T cell receptors. Using immunosequencing, the study profiled T cell repertoires from 500 to 800 subjects and related those repertoires to cytomegalovirus serostatus. A separate validation cohort of about 110 different subjects was used in addition to the approximately 640-subject first cohort. To predict cytomegalovirus infection status, the study combined high-throughput TCR immunosequencing, statistical association of individual TCRs with disease status, and machine learning. To study patterns of TCR occurrence, a later analysis re-analyzed previously published TCR beta repertoires from just over 650 donors and added high-resolution HLA genotyping. In the later analysis, no new phenotypic data were used to find candidate immune exposures; instead, reliance was placed on TCR beta sequences and their occurrence across donors. In an earlier analysis of 587 of the donors, high-throughput TCR beta sequencing was used to judge whether each TCR beta V gene segment behaved as functional or pseudogenic. Alongside the repertoire data, information on donor age, sex, ethnicity and CMV serostatus was compiled. Genome-wide SNP genotypes for about 60% of the roughly 670 donors were used in a later genetic analysis, which treated that subset as a discovery cohort. Every discovery cohort repertoire had been produced on one sequencing platform. HLA typing covered class I and class II loci at four-digit resolution. Typing coverage differed by locus: A, B, C, DRB1 and DQB1 were typed in roughly 620-630 donors, DQA1 in 522, DPA1 in around 610, and DPB1 in around 490. A few DR-DQ haplotypes were treated as single units for association and clustering because of strong linkage in the cohort. Among about 400 genotyped donors of the cohort, an average of about 220,000 unique TCR beta nucleotide sequences was sequenced per donor, of which 15% to 20% were non-productive. Overall results and qualifications from the work: In a later analysis, HLA-associated TCR beta chains were found to be more clonally expanded and to have lower generation probabilities than equally common non-associated chains. A group of highly shared sequence variants was considered likely to be a technical artifact of the sequencing pipeline. An association between a missense DCLRE1C variant and V-gene and J-gene trimming of TCR beta chains was found in a later genetic analysis and replicated in an independent cohort. A later analysis found that most CMV-associated TCR beta chains appeared HLA-restricted, with HLA associations seemingly driven largely by CMV exposure. In a later analysis, 16,951 TCR beta sequences were associated with specific HLA alleles at a false discovery rate of 0.05. A further reported finding was that TCR beta sequences accurately predicted the HLA-A and HLA-B alleles for most subjects in the first cohort. A total of 164 TCR beta chains were listed by the study as associated with cytomegalovirus. While some public TCRs were present in many individuals, most TCR sequences turned up only very rarely across donors. Some IMGT-functional V segments, including TRBV6-2 and TRBV6-3, could not be told apart with the 87-base-pair reads, so those segments were excluded. In a later analysis, the rate of TCR association differed among HLA loci, with DRB1 alleles having the most associated TCRs and HLA-C alleles having the fewest. A few of the identified cytomegalovirus-associated TCR beta chains were confirmed in vitro to be specific for cytomegalovirus antigens. Because HLA typing was unavailable for some donors at each locus, only the typed subset was used in association tests. In this cohort, only TCR beta chains were sequenced, and detectable features were limited by the absence of alpha or paired-chain data. Presence/absence analyses assumed roughly uniform sequencing depth across donors, an assumption that may not hold. When HLA alleles, especially DR and DQ, strongly co-occurred, TCR associations were difficult to assign to individual alleles. The only immune exposure information available for the cohort was CMV serostatus. Because counts were too low, about 15 rarely observed V segments, including chromosome 9 orphons, were left out of the earlier analysis of 587 of the donors. Several of the top co-occurrence clusters appeared to be linked to parvovirus B19, influenza, CMV and Epstein-Barr virus, according to a later analysis. In an earlier analysis of around 600 of the donors, most TCR beta V segments were observed in productive rearrangements about 87% or about 30% of the time, broadly matching IMGT annotations. Linkage disequilibrium might explain the correlated functional status among segregating V segments, but an unknown experimental factor could not be excluded. The classifier was reported to diagnose cytomegalovirus status with high specificity and sensitivity in both the original cohort and the validation cohort. According to the authors, the approach could potentially be generalized to other disease states and immunological phenotypes. According to a later genetic analysis, donors in an Asian-associated ancestry cluster had fewer N-insertions in productive TCRs than the roughly 670-donor mean.

The receptor library was made with the immunoSEQ multiplex PCR assay. For the multiplex PCR, a mixture combining 60 forward primers for TCR Vbeta segments and 13 reverse primers for TCR Jbeta segments was used. The CDR3 region of rearranged TCR beta genes was amplified from genomic DNA by a multiplex PCR assay. On the Illumina HiSeq System, the amplified TCR beta libraries were sequenced as 87-base-pair reads. The authors' pipeline ran thus. Across the roughly 640 repertoires, a later analysis counted roughly 77 million unique TCR beta chains, around 11 million of which were shared by at least two donors. Raw reads were error-corrected and collapsed into unique sequences with a nearest-neighbor algorithm that merged closely related sequences to remove PCR and sequencing errors. To assign V, D and J gene segments, CDR3 sequences were aligned to IMGT reference sequences. For a sequence to be retained, a match of at least six nucleotides to both a V gene segment and a J gene segment was required. Rearrangements were classified as productive when the CDR3 lacked stop codons and remained in frame with V and J, and all other rearrangements were classified as non-productive. CDR3 was defined by IMGT convention, running from the second conserved V-encoded cysteine to the conserved J-encoded phenylalanine. Sequences without an unambiguous match to a single V gene segment were excluded from the earlier analysis of 450 to 650 of the donors. In an earlier analysis of about 590 of the donors, a V segment was called functional when productive rearrangements were above 56.7%, and segregating when the standard deviation between donors exceeded 5%. A statistical classification framework was built to diagnose cytomegalovirus status from the catalog of TCR beta chain sequences. In a later analysis, V and J genes were assigned by comparing TCR nucleotide sequences against IMGT/GENE-DB human TR gene sequences. Using the TCRdist pipeline, a later analysis assigned CDR3 sequences along with most-parsimonious VDJ recombination scenarios. In a later analysis, each TCR beta chain was defined by its CDR3 amino acid sequence together with its V-gene family, and reads lacking a unique V-gene family were excluded. A later analysis removed roughly 590 highly shared, low-generation-probability nucleotide sequences to deal with suspected cross-contamination and a sequencing artifact. In a later analysis, a clonal expansion index for each public chain was calculated from normalized within-repertoire ranks of inferred template counts. In a later analysis, generation probabilities were computed using a VDJ recombination model fitted to out-of-frame rearrangements, and the results were checked against IGoR. Hypergeometric tests were used in a later analysis to score TCR-TCR, TCR-HLA and TCR-CMV co-occurrence, with a repertoire-size bias correction applied to the TCR pairs. False discovery rates were estimated in a later analysis by permuting HLA or CMV assignments 20 times. In a later analysis, co-occurring TCRs were grouped with DBSCAN, and TCRdist sequence similarity was added when clustering was performed within HLA-allele-positive subsets. Repertoires with fewer than 30,000 or more than 120,000 public chains, plus five repertoires with anomalous nucleotide sharing, were excluded from co-occurrence clustering. The table comes from immuneACCESS by way of TCRdb, which keeps in-frame sequences with V and J called. Part of the clones is missing from these tables; in studies checked, under half for an unresolved V gene and the rest for unknown reasons. V and J calls and clone size are those listed in that table; D and trimming were worked out from the DNA. This sample is represented by over 90,000 clones; nearly 65% of them were singletons. Of the sample, approximately 4.3% is held by the ten largest clones.

The cohort comprised 710 or so healthy bone marrow donors. Cohort members were all nominally healthy when sampled, although unrecorded immune exposures were likely present. CMV serostatus was positive for about 290 and negative for about half of the roughly 670 cohort members, and was not recorded for this donor. A peripheral blood sample was provided by each donor, and peripheral blood mononuclear cells were used for TCR beta sequencing. The Qiagen DNeasy Blood Extraction Kit was used to extract genomic DNA from the blood cell samples. The V end gives up 4 bases and the J end 2 bases, leaving 8 bases in the junction not matched to a gene. The CDR3 runs 15 amino acids, cysteine and phenylalanine included. Of all the DNA, just the CDR3 is kept, 45 bases in frame from base 1. Sequences SGDLS (CDR1) and YYNGEE (CDR2) are obtained from the germline V gene.

The source material was PBMCs. Recombination joined TRBV9 with TRBJ1-2; TRBD1 matches 7 bases in the middle. The TCR comes from a human donor in good health. The DNA is as follows: TGTGCCAGCAGCCCAGAGGGGGCGACGAACTATGGCTACACCTTC. Translated, it reads CASSPEGATNYGYTF.